This TCR beta chain came from a study of graft-versus-host responses after intestinal transplantation. About the research overall: Tacrolimus plus steroids were given to all recipients for roughly three years, preceded by anti-thymocyte globulin induction.

Study-wide results and limits: High graft-versus-host to host-versus-graft clonal ratios were seen in allografts of patients with graft-donor T cell macrochimerism.

V was clipped by 0 bases and J by 1 base, with 15 bases between them. From germline, CDR1 is KGHSY and CDR2 FQNENV. The CDR3 runs to 17 residues. Remarks on this clone: Antigen unknown.

Repertoires were generated with immunoSEQ multiplex PCR, while TCRdb's copy carries only in-frame clones and drops some. The sample carries about 110,000 clones, about 93% recorded once. This receptor was identified in a human donor who received an intestinal transplant. The chain combines TRBV16 with TRBJ1-2, with a weak D call TRBD1 (6 bases). Sequencing was performed on unstimulated CD8+ T cells sorted from spleen or lymph node cells, taken before intestinal transplant. The CDR3 nucleotides read TGTGCCAGCAGCCAATCGATTGGGGGACACGTTAACTATGGCTACACCTTC. It is translated as CASSQSIGGHVNYGYTF.